The source of this T cell receptor beta chain is a study of blood T cell repertoires in COVID-19. Study overall: The origin of the acute and convalescent COVID-19 samples was the United States, Italy and Spain. Sources were T cells, B-cell-depleted T cells, or PBMCs; the material itself was cDNA or gDNA.

In the authors' methods: Amplification from reference gene primers served as the basis for estimated nucleated cell counts. Only in-frame clones appear in the TCRdb table, and some are missing; sequencing was by immunoSEQ multiplex PCR. That table is the source of V, J and clone size, and D and trimming were worked out from the DNA. The data hold some 250,000 clones, with 85% to 90% observed a single time. Germline CDR1 reads GTSNPN; CDR2 reads SVGIG (reference sequence). The V gene lost 4 bases and the J gene lost 0 bases, with 15 bases spanning the gap. The CDR3 length is 15 residues. The TCR was taken from a woman aged 35 to 49 who had recovered from COVID-19. This chain links TRBV30 with TRBJ1-2, with a possible D match to TRBD1 (6 bases). Sequencing was performed on peripheral blood. CDR3 residues: CAWKMTGLPNYGYTF. For the CDR3, the DNA is TGTGCCTGGAAGATGACAGGCCTCCCTAACTATGGCTACACCTTC.